This is a list of T cell receptor beta chains from one sample in a study of identifying expanded T cells in peripheral blood. The data were produced by immunoSEQ multiplex PCR, yet TCRdb's version contains in-frame clones alone and is incomplete. The table includes some 100,000 clones, about 88% detected once. Sequences were obtained from blood. Receptors were obtained from a person between 18 and 69 years old in good health. The CDR3 runs from the conserved cysteine through the conserved F or W. Fields, in order: V gene, CDR3 length, J gene, CDR3 protein.

V gene: TRBV6-6; CDR3 length: 14; J gene: TRBJ1-1; CDR3 protein: CASSLGQGNTEAFF
V gene: TRBV10-3; CDR3 length: 15; J gene: TRBJ1-1; CDR3 protein: CAISDIGSDGSEAFF
V gene: TRBV23-1; CDR3 length: 18; J gene: TRBJ2-6; CDR3 protein: CASSWRYTQQSRANVLTF
V gene: TRBV7-9; CDR3 length: 16; J gene: TRBJ2-1; CDR3 protein: CASSPGLSRSYNEQFF
V gene: TRBV7-9; CDR3 length: 13; J gene: TRBJ1-1; CDR3 protein: CASSLMGSTEAFF
V gene: TRBV4-3; CDR3 length: 14; J gene: TRBJ2-1; CDR3 protein: CASSQGVESLEQFF
V gene: TRBV6-1; CDR3 length: 14; J gene: TRBJ1-1; CDR3 protein: CASSEARGGTEAFF
V gene: TRBV5-1; CDR3 length: 16; J gene: TRBJ1-5; CDR3 protein: CASSLGGTGMGQPQHF
V gene: TRBV6-1; CDR3 length: 8; J gene: TRBJ1-3; CDR3 protein: CASSSRPF
V gene: TRBV7-9; CDR3 length: 14; J gene: TRBJ2-3; CDR3 protein: CASSLLAGEGTQYF
V gene: TRBV15; CDR3 length: 12; J gene: TRBJ2-5; CDR3 protein: CATSRDRETQYF
V gene: TRBV28; CDR3 length: 12; J gene: TRBJ1-5; CDR3 protein: CASSFNRQPQHF
V gene: TRBV7-9; CDR3 length: 16; J gene: TRBJ2-2; CDR3 protein: CASRPTGTGGTGELFF
V gene: TRBV4-1; CDR3 length: 14; J gene: TRBJ2-7; CDR3 protein: CASSHTSGSYEQYF